These 25 T cell receptor beta chains originate from one sample sequenced in a study of blood T cell repertoires in COVID-19. The data were produced by immunoSEQ multiplex PCR, yet TCRdb's version contains in-frame clones alone and is incomplete. The sample shows 100,000 to 150,000 clones, more than 70% of them seen only once. The sample comprised peripheral blood. These receptors originate from a man between 60 and 75 years old with acute or convalescent COVID-19.

The chain combines TRBV29-1 with TRBJ2-6; 9 bases map to TRBD1. Germline CDR1 SQVTM, CDR2 ANQGSEA. This CDR3 comprises 18 residues. V was clipped by 4 bases and J by 0 bases; unmatched bases: 10. The CDR3 nucleotides are TGCAGCGTTGCGGGGGCCGGGACAGGGAGCTCTGGGGCCAACGTCCTGACTTTC. This codes for CSVAGAGTGSSGANVLTF.

The chain has TRBV7-6 and TRBJ1-5; perhaps TRBD1 as D (5 bases). The CDR3 has 15 amino acids. The V end lost 5 bases, the J end lost 7 bases, and 18 bases lay between the germline ends. Germline CDR1 reads SGHVS; CDR2 reads FNYEAQ. CDR3 DNA sequence: TGTGCCAGCAGCCGAGAGGTGGGGCTCATGCAGCCCCAGCATTTT. Amino acid sequence: CASSREVGLMQPQHF.

The genes are TRBV6-5 and TRBJ1-1; TRBD1 aligns across 9 bases. Germline V gene sequence: CDR1 MNHEY, CDR2 SVGAGI. Trimming at V came to 6 bases and at J to 0 bases, leaving 5 bases not matched to a gene. The CDR3 is 15 residues long. CDR3 DNA: TGTGCCAGCAGAGACAGGGGGGGAATGAACACTGAAGCTTTCTTT. Translated: CASRDRGGMNTEAFF.

The chain carries TRBV3-1 (or the pseudogene TRBV3-2) and TRBJ2-7; maybe TRBD2 (6 bases). CDR1 and CDR2 from the germline V gene are LGHDT and YNNKEL (reference sequence). V dropped 0 bases and J dropped 1 base, with 7 bases sitting between them. The CDR3 loop spans 14 amino acids. Here the CDR3 reads CASSQELASYEQYF. DNA of the CDR3: TGTGCCAGCAGCCAAGAACTAGCTTCCTACGAGCAGTACTTC.

The chain is built from TRBV5-1 and TRBJ1-1; 9 positions match TRBD1. The CDR3 runs to 14 residues. Trimming cost V 3 bases and J 5 bases; bases outside gene matches: 5. The germline CDR1 and CDR2 sequences are SGHRS and YFSETQ. CDR3 in amino acids: CASSSPGQGTEAFF. The CDR3 region has the DNA TGCGCCAGCAGCTCGCCGGGACAGGGTACTGAAGCTTTCTTT. Together with reference TRBV5-1 and TRBJ1-1, the CDR3 gives the full variable domain: KAGVTQTPRYLIKTRGQQVTLSCSPISGHRSVSWYQQTPGQGLQFLFEYFSETQRNKGNFPGRFSGRQFSNSRSEMNVSTLELGDSALYLCASSSPGQGTEAFFGQGTRLTVV.

DNA of the CDR3: TGTGCCATCAGTGAGTCGACAAGGGGGCGAGGCGAAAAACTGTTTTTT. Its protein product is CAISESTRGRGEKLFF. The genes are TRBV10-3 and TRBJ1-4, with TRBD1 matching 7 bases. The V segment lost 0 bases and the J segment 8 bases; nucleotides outside the gene matches: 9. CDR3 length: 16 amino acids. Germline CDR1 reads ENHRY; CDR2 reads SYGVKD.

The V gene is TRBV5-4, the J gene TRBJ2-5; TRBD1 agrees at 8 bases. The CDR3 consists of 16 residues. J was trimmed by 4 bases and V by 3 bases; bases with no gene match: 11. Per the germline V gene, CDR1 is SGHNT and CDR2 is YYREEE (reference sequence). The CDR3 sequence: CASSSGQGGLGETQYF. The CDR3 DNA is TGTGCCAGCAGCTCCGGACAGGGAGGCTTAGGAGAGACCCAGTACTTC.

V and J are TRBV14 and TRBJ2-1; D perhaps matches TRBD1 (5 bases). The CDR3 length is 11 residues. Germline V CDR1 and CDR2: SGHDN, FVKESK. The V end lost 2 bases, the J end lost 10 bases, and 6 bases lay between the germline ends. Here the CDR3 DNA reads TGTGCCAGCAGCCAATGGACAGAGCAGTTCTTC. Protein product: CASSQWTEQFF.

The rearrangement links TRBV27 to TRBJ2-7, with 7 bases fitting TRBD1. V gave up 3 bases and J gave up 6 bases; unmatched junction bases: 8. Germline assignment: CDR1 MNHEY and CDR2 SMNVEV (reference sequence). The CDR3 contains 14 residues. CDR3 region: CASSFLLGGGEQYF. In DNA, the CDR3 is TGTGCCAGCAGTTTCCTATTAGGGGGCGGCGAGCAGTACTTC.

This clone showed up just once. The V gene is TRBV20-1, the J gene TRBJ1-2; perhaps TRBD1 as D (5 bases). The CDR3 sequence is 14 residues long. From germline, CDR1 is DFQATT and CDR2 SNEGSKA (reference sequence). Trimming pared 4 bases from V and 6 bases from J, leaving 18 bases between. CDR3: CSATDGVTGDGYTF. DNA for the CDR3: TGCAGTGCTACTGACGGGGTGACGGGGGATGGCTACACCTTC.

V and J are TRBV2 and TRBJ2-6, with D perhaps matching TRBD1 (5 bases). The germline V gene has CDR1 SNHLY and CDR2 FYNNEI. CDR3 size: 16 residues. The V and J ends lost 6 bases and 6 bases respectively, with 18 bases between them. Here the CDR3 reads CASSPGSPALANVLTF. CDR3 in DNA: TGTGCCAGCAGCCCAGGGTCTCCCGCGCTGGCCAACGTCCTGACTTTC.

The chain recombines TRBV19 with TRBJ2-1, with D possibly being TRBD1 (6 bases). Germline V gene data show CDR1 as LNHDA and CDR2 as SQIVND (reference sequence). V lost 3 bases, J lost 3 bases, and 9 bases lay in between. The CDR3 loop spans 14 amino acids. The CDR3 spells CASSMDRVYNEQFF. CDR3 coding DNA: TGTGCCAGTAGTATGGACAGAGTCTACAATGAGCAGTTCTTC.

The rearrangement uses TRBV18 and TRBJ1-2, with a tentative D call TRBD1 (6 bases). The CDR3 runs to 16 residues. CDR1 KGHSH and CDR2 LQKENI come from the germline V gene. Trimming took off 5 bases at V and 2 bases at J, with 18 bases between the two ends. The CDR3 is CASSNQTGQTNYGYTF. The CDR3, as DNA: TGTGCCAGCTCAAATCAAACCGGACAGACAAACTATGGCTACACCTTC.

The V and J genes are TRBV11-2 and TRBJ2-1; no clear D. Trimming removed 0 bases from V and 4 bases from J, with 4 bases in between. CDR1 SGHAT and CDR2 FQNNGV come from the germline V gene. This CDR3 comprises 13 residues. CDR3 region: CASSLEQYNEQFF. CDR3 nucleotide sequence: TGTGCCAGCAGCTTAGAACAGTACAATGAGCAGTTCTTC.

The V call is TRBV6-5, the J call TRBJ2-7; TRBD1 aligns across 8 bases. The germline CDR1 and CDR2 sequences are MNHEY and SVGAGI. Trimming cost V 7 bases and J 3 bases; bases outside gene matches: 8. There are 14 residues in the CDR3. The CDR3 nucleotides read TGTGCCAGCAATCAGGGGGCAGGGATCTACGAGCAGTACTTC. Encoded protein: CASNQGAGIYEQYF.

This clone was observed a handful of times. One end of the junction is discordant with germline, which a read error may explain. V and J are TRBV12-3 or TRBV12-4 and TRBJ2-4; perhaps TRBD2 as D (6 bases). The CDR3 extends over 12 amino acids. The CDR3, as DNA: TGTGCCAGCAGTACTGGCGGGGCTAGTCCCGACTTC. Its translation is CASSTGGASPDF.

This chain uses TRBV6-6 with TRBJ1-5; the D gene is possibly TRBD1 (5 bases). CDR1 is MNHNY, CDR2 SVGAGI, per germline (reference sequence). The CDR3 contains 11 residues. V lost 10 bases and J 5 bases, leaving 9 bases between the germline ends. CDR3 loop: CATTGDQPQHF. CDR3 DNA: TGTGCCACCACGGGGGATCAGCCCCAGCATTTT.

This clone was found a few times. This chain connects TRBV12-3 or TRBV12-4 to TRBJ1-5; D call uncertain. Trimming stripped 3 bases from V and 6 bases from J, with 6 bases between. CDR3 length equals 12 residues. For the CDR3, the DNA is TGTGCCAGCAGTTTTTTCGGTCAGCCCCAGCATTTT. Its translation is CASSFFGQPQHF.

The chain has TRBV2 and TRBJ2-7; 7 nucleotides line up with TRBD2. Looked up from germline, CDR1 is SNHLY and CDR2 is FYNNEI. The ends lost 4 bases at V and 3 bases at J; junction bases unmatched: 6. The CDR3 totals 14 residues. The CDR3 DNA is TGTGCCAGCAGTGCTGGACTAGGCCTCTACGAGCAGTACTTC. This gives the protein CASSAGLGLYEQYF.

This clone was counted a single time. The V gene is TRBV30, the J gene TRBJ1-2; no clear D. Germline-derived CDR1 and CDR2 are GTSNPN and SVGIG (reference sequence). This CDR3 region has 13 residues. In DNA form, the CDR3 reads TGTGCTGGGCGGGCCATATCTAACTATGGCTACACCTTC. It specifies CAGRAISNYGYTF.

This rearrangement joins TRBV6-5 to TRBJ1-2; D ambiguous. V was shortened by 7 bases and J by 4 bases, with 10 bases between the two germline ends. The CDR3 covers 12 residues. The germline CDR1 and CDR2 sequences are MNHEY and SVGAGI. This chain's CDR3 is CASIAPLYGYTF. The CDR3 DNA reads as TGTGCCAGCATCGCCCCACTCTATGGCTACACCTTC.

The DNA for the CDR3 is TGTGCCAGCAGCCTTTCTCAGGATGAGCAGTTCTTC. It is translated as CASSLSQDEQFF. The chain links TRBV4-2 to TRBJ2-1; no reliable D call. V shed 4 bases and J shed 8 bases, with 9 bases lying between them. This CDR3 region has 12 residues. The germline V gene encodes CDR1 LGHNA and CDR2 YNFKEQ.

J is TRBJ2-4 and V is TRBV27; TRBD1 agrees at 7 bases. The CDR3 is made up of 14 amino acids. V lost 8 bases and J lost 8; bases outside the gene matches: 12. Germline assignment: CDR1 MNHEY and CDR2 SMNVEV (reference sequence). For the CDR3, the DNA is TGTGCCAGCTCATCGCGAGGGGGCTCGGACATTCAGTACTTC. Protein sequence: CASSSRGGSDIQYF.

The chain couples TRBV5-1 to TRBJ2-7; 11 bases are shared with TRBD1. The CDR3 totals 15 residues. V gave up 4 bases and J gave up 4 bases; unmatched junction bases: 7. Germline loops: CDR1 SGHRS, CDR2 YFSETQ. The CDR3 here is CASSIGQGASYEQYF. CDR3 DNA sequence: TGCGCCAGCAGCATCGGACAGGGGGCGTCGTACGAGCAGTACTTC.

The rearrangement joins TRBV29-1 to TRBJ2-7; tentative D call: TRBD2 (6 bases). Germline V gene data show CDR1 as SQVTM and CDR2 as ANQGSEA. This CDR3 is built from 12 residues. V dropped 6 bases and J dropped 1 base, with 10 bases sitting between them. The CDR3 is CSVGGLSYEQYF. Written as DNA, the CDR3 is TGCAGCGTGGGGGGACTGTCCTACGAGCAGTACTTC.